This T cell receptor (beta chain) appears in the sequencing data of a study of blood T cell repertoires in COVID-19. As for the study in general: Sources were T cells, B-cell-depleted T cells, or PBMCs; the material itself was cDNA or gDNA.

TCRdb's table, derived via immunoSEQ multiplex PCR, lists solely in-frame clones and lacks some. The table shows approximately 230,000 clones, with 85% to 90% occurring only once. The cohort comprised adults aged roughly 18 to 95 years residing in around 25 US areas. Participants' reported clinical history set cohort assignment. CDR1 is GTSNPN, CDR2 SVGIG, per germline (reference sequence). Trimming cost V 2 bases and J 2 bases; bases outside gene matches: 7. This CDR3 contains 15 residues. The chain is built from TRBV30 and TRBJ1-2, with 8 bases aligning to TRBD1. Sequencing was carried out using PBMCs or T cells enriched from blood (not recorded which). This receptor was taken from a man between 40 and 49 years old who had recovered from COVID-19. CDR3 region: CAWSRTGYSNYGYTF. CDR3 sequence (DNA): TGTGCCTGGAGTAGGACAGGGTACTCCAACTATGGCTACACCTTC.